Here is one T cell receptor (beta chain) with its context. Its antigen is unknown. Each cDNA molecule carried a unique molecular identifier. One entry per CDR3 protein results from TCRdb running MiXCR on the 5' RACE reads. This table holds tens of thousands of distinct CDR3 sequences, approximately 10% found once. The record originates from a study of early T cells in non-severe SARS-CoV-2 infection. Study as a whole: Investigators sequenced bulk RNA drawn from unsorted whole blood, and chains remained unpaired. Whole-study results and caveats: Matching with VDJdb favored anti-spike CD8 responses (missing private and CD4 specificities).

This CDR3 is 12 amino acids long. V gave up 3 bases and J gave up 6 bases, with 6 bases separating them. This receptor was obtained from an adult who was a healthcare worker with PCR-confirmed SARS-CoV-2 infection or an uninfected control (not recorded which). The V gene is TRBV12-3 or TRBV12-4, the J gene TRBJ1-5; D uncertain. The sequencing input was whole blood. CDR3 residues: CASSFGSQPQHF. The CDR3 bases are TGTGCCAGCAGTTTCGGGAGTCAGCCCCAGCATTTT.